A single TCR beta chain is shown here with its context. Random hexamers served to reverse transcribe roughly 0.5 to 1 ug RNA. In TCRdb, the immunoSEQ multiplex PCR reads were re-called with MiXCR into one record per CDR3 protein. The table includes a few hundred thousand distinct CDR3 sequences, around 91% detected once. The data derive from a study of CD8 T cells in Susac syndrome. Sequencing targeted TCR beta in T cells from blood (CD8+ and CD4+). Germline-derived CDR1 and CDR2 are MNHEY and SVGEGT. V lost 2 bases and J lost 5; bases outside the gene matches: 5. The CDR3 runs to 17 residues. This chain uses TRBV6-2 or TRBV6-3 with TRBJ2-3; 15 bases fit TRBD2. This receptor was taken from a human donor with multiple sclerosis. Sequencing was done on a sample of CD8+ T cells from PBMCs. The CDR3 DNA sequence: TGTGCCAGCAGTTACCCAGGACTAGCGGGAGGGTTAGATACGCAGTATTTT. Translated: CASSYPGLAGGLDTQYF.